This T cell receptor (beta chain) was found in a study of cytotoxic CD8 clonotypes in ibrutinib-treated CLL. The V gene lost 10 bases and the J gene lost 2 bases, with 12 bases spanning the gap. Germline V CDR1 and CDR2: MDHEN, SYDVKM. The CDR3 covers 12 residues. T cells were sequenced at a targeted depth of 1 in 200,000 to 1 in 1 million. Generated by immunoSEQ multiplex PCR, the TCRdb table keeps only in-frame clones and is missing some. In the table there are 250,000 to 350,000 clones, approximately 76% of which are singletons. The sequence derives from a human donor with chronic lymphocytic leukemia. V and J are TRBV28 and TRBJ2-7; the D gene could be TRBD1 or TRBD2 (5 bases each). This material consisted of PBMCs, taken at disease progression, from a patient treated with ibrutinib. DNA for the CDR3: TGTGCCATACACCGGGGACCCTACGAGCAGTACTTC. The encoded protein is CAIHRGPYEQYF.